The present entry profiles one T cell receptor (beta chain) with its context. This clone was picked up one time. This receptor's antigen is unknown. Base qualities were left out, and no much larger clone turns up one base away. TCRbeta CDR3 regions were amplified from genomic DNA using the immunoSEQ Assay, a bias-controlled multiplex PCR. As for the authors' bioinformatics: The number of nucleated cells in each sample was estimated by amplification of reference gene primers within the assay. To quantify the absolute abundance of each unique TCRbeta CDR3 rearrangement, sequence reads were collapsed and filtered. Productive Simpson clonality was computed per sample as the square root of Simpson's diversity index over productive rearrangements. TCRdb mirrors the immuneACCESS table, restricted to in-frame sequences. Some clones are absent from its copies; in checked studies, under half trace to an unresolved V gene, and the reason for the others is unknown. V and J calls plus clone size are reproduced from that table; the DNA served to infer D and trimming. The sample table holds around 170,000 clones, of which over 75% were seen once. Roughly 9% of the sample goes to the ten largest clones.

The CDR3 measures 15 amino acids from cysteine to phenylalanine. The sequence is cut down to CDR3 DNA, 45 bases in frame from base 1. CDR1 and CDR2 are read off the germline V gene as SGHTA and FQGNSA. V is pared back by 2 bases and J by 8 bases, with 18 bases lying between the germline termini. The source of the sample is a study of blood T cell repertoires in COVID-19 (dated by TCRdb to the early 2020s). As for the study more broadly: Samples covering the acute and convalescent phases of COVID-19 were provided by collaborators in the United States, Italy and Spain. The material from the prospective study consisted of cDNA or gDNA derived from T cells, B-cell-depleted T cells, or PBMCs. The sample metadata nearly always contained a de-identified subject ID, COVID-19 status, age in years and sex. Where HLA class I and class II types were available, the types were taken from metadata supplied by the sample provider, not from assay-based typing. Subjects who had been exposed to COVID-19, were actively infected with it, or had recovered from it provided the deeply sampled blood TCRbeta repertoires that made up the dataset. The repertoires were released in a freely available public database meant as a resource for research on the immune response to SARS-CoV-2. Samples came from the ongoing ImmuneRACE study (first 160 participants) plus 1,254 subjects from 6 global collaborators.

Participants in the prospective study were enrolled through a virtual design, were aged roughly 18 to 100 years, and lived in approximately 25 United States geographic areas. Cohort assignment in the prospective study relied on participant-reported clinical history from a screening survey and a study questionnaire. ImmuneRACE Cohort 3 recovered participants were defined by two consecutive negative NP/OP PCR tests, healthcare professional clearance, or symptom resolution. In the prospective study, mobile phlebotomists collected whole blood, serum and a nasopharyngeal or oropharyngeal swab from each participant. Prospective study participants could optionally give additional blood draws and questionnaires over an approximately 2-month period. Prospective study blood samples were shipped either frozen or at room temperature before DNA extraction. Results and caveats for the whole study, not just this receptor: How much clinical and demographic metadata was included differed by source and by participant, and the metadata was provided uncurated.

The TCR sequence derives from a woman aged 18-30 years who had recovered from COVID-19. Rearrangement joined TRBV7-2 to TRBJ1-2; the D gene remains uncertain. Sequencing input: PBMCs or T cells enriched from blood (not recorded which). The CDR3 here reads CASSLFQSAGSGYTF. The DNA sequence follows: TGTGCCAGCAGCTTATTTCAGTCAGCGGGATCCGGCTACACCTTC.